This T cell receptor beta chain was sequenced in a study of blood T cell repertoires in COVID-19. Study in general: Collection of acute and convalescent COVID-19 samples took place in the United States, Italy and Spain.

The V end lost 0 bases, the J end lost 7 bases, and 12 bases lay between the germline ends. Germline CDR1 reads GTSNPN; CDR2 reads SVGIG (reference sequence). The CDR3 contains 13 residues. The table came from immunoSEQ multiplex PCR; TCRdb's copy has only in-frame clones and leaves some out. The sample holds 500,000 or so clones, around 90% seen once. All enrollees were roughly 18 to 95 years old and from under 25 US areas. The chain has TRBV30 and TRBJ1-1; no firm D call. The TCR was taken from a young woman who had recovered from COVID-19. What was sequenced was PBMCs or T cells enriched from blood (not recorded which). For the CDR3, the DNA is TGTGCCTGGAGTGTACGGGAAATGGGTGAAGCTTTCTTT. It specifies CAWSVREMGEAFF.